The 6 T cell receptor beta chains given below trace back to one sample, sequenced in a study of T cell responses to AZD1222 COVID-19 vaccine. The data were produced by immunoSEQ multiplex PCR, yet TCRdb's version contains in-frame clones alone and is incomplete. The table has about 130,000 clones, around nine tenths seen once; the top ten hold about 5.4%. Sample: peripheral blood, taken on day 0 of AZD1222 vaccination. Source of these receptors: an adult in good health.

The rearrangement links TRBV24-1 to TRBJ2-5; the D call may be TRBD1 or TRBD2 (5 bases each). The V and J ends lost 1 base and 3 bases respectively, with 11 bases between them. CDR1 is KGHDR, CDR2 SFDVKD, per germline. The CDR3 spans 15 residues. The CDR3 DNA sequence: TGTGCCACCAGTGATTTAAGTGGGACGAAAGAGACCCAGTACTTC. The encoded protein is CATSDLSGTKETQYF.

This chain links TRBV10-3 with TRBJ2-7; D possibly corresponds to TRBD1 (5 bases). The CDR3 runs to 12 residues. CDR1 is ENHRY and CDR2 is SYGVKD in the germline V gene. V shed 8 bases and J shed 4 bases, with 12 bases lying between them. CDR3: CAIADSLYEQYF. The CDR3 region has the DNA TGTGCCATCGCCGACAGTTTATACGAGCAGTACTTC.

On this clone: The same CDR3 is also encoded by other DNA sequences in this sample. This chain's CDR3 is CSARGGETQYF. CDR3 nucleotide sequence: TGCAGTGCTAGAGGCGGCGAGACCCAGTACTTC. V gene TRBV20-1 combines with J gene TRBJ2-5; D ambiguous. The CDR3 runs 11 residues. V gave up 1 base and J gave up 5 bases, with 5 bases separating them. Germline CDR1 DFQATT, CDR2 SNEGSKA (reference sequence).

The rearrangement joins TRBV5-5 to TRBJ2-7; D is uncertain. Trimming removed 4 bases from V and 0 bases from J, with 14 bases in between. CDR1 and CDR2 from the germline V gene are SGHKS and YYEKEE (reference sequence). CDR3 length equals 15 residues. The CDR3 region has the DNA TGTGCCAGCAGCCAGGACCCTGAGAGCTCCTACGAGCAGTACTTC. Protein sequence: CASSQDPESSYEQYF.

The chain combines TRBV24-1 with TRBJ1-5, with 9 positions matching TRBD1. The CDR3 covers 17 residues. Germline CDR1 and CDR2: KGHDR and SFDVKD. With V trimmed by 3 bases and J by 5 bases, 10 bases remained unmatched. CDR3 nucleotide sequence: TGTGCCACCAGTGATCTGAACAGGGGGCGCTTCTATCAGCCCCAGCATTTT. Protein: CATSDLNRGRFYQPQHF.

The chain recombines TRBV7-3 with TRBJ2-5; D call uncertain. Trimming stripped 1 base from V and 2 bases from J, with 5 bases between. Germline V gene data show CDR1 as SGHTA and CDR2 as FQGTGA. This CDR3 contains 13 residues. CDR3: CASSLNSQETQYF. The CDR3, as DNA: TGTGCCAGCAGCTTAAACTCACAAGAGACCCAGTACTTC.